Listed here are 27 T cell receptor beta chains from one sample, sequenced in a study of response to subunit inactivated influenza vaccine. TCRdb independently ran MiXCR on the RT-PCR reads; one entry per CDR3 protein. The sample yields about 500,000 distinct CDR3 sequences, approximately 7.3% seen once. The sample in question was PBMCs from blood, obtained about 23 months after vaccination. The source is a man aged 50-75 years who received an inactivated influenza vaccine.

This clonotype was picked up many times. The chain uses TRBV5-1 and TRBJ1-6; possibly TRBD1 for D (6 bases). Per germline, CDR1 SGHRS and CDR2 YFSETQ. The germline V and J ends were trimmed by 3 bases and 2 bases, with 12 bases remaining between them. The CDR3 consists of 16 residues. The CDR3 here is CASSWDTLTYNSPLHF. The CDR3 DNA sequence: TGCGCCAGCAGCTGGGACACACTCACCTATAATTCACCCCTCCACTTT.

Only a few counts were recorded for this clonotype. The rearrangement links TRBV14 to TRBJ2-7; 11 bases map to TRBD2. CDR1 is SGHDN, CDR2 FVKESK, per germline. This CDR3 spans 15 amino acids. V was clipped by 3 bases and J by 11 bases; unmatched bases: 12. The CDR3, as DNA: TGTGCCAGCAGCCATACGACGGCTAGCGGGAGGCGCGAGTACTTC. It encodes CASSHTTASGRREYF.

This clonotype occurred many times. In nucleotides, the CDR3 is TGCGCCAGCAGCTCAGGTGCGGGCACTGAAGCTTTCTTT. Amino acids: CASSSGAGTEAFF. The gene calls are TRBV5-1 and TRBJ1-1; unclear D gene. This CDR3 has 13 residues. The V gene lost 3 bases and the J gene lost 4 bases, with 10 bases spanning the gap. CDR1 and CDR2 (germline): SGHRS, YFSETQ.

This clonotype was found many times. The chain employs TRBV7-3 and TRBJ2-5; possibly TRBD2 for D (6 bases). The CDR3 has 13 amino acids. Germline CDR1 is SGHTA and CDR2 is FQGTGA. With 4 bases removed from V and 5 bases from J, the gap between germline ends came to 11 bases. CDR3 in amino acids: CASSSGRGETQYF. In DNA form, the CDR3 reads TGTGCCAGCAGCTCCGGGAGAGGGGAGACCCAGTACTTC.

This clonotype showed up just a few times. The rearrangement uses TRBV24-1 and TRBJ2-3; 11 bases are shared with TRBD2. Germline loops: CDR1 KGHDR, CDR2 SFDVKD. V gave up 5 bases and J gave up 4 bases; unmatched junction bases: 4. The CDR3 loop spans 15 amino acids. The CDR3 sequence: CATSATSGGADTQYF. The CDR3 bases are TGTGCCACCAGTGCTACTAGCGGGGGCGCAGATACGCAGTATTTT.

This clonotype was observed many times. The chain combines TRBV5-6 with TRBJ1-5; D is unclear. The germline gives CDR1 SGHDT, CDR2 YYEEEE. The CDR3 spans 16 residues. V was clipped by 4 bases and J by 1 base, with 15 bases between them. The CDR3 coding sequence is TGTGCCAGCAGCGGGTCCGGGAGCTTAAGCAATCAGCCCCAGCATTTT. Protein: CASSGSGSLSNQPQHF.

The chain has TRBV19 and TRBJ1-1; D ambiguous. The CDR3 has 13 residues. V lost 7 bases, J lost 3 bases, and 12 bases lay in between. Germline values: CDR1 LNHDA, CDR2 SQIVND (reference sequence). CDR3 bases: TGTGCCAGTAAGCCCCGGAAAGACACTGAAGCTTTCTTT. Translating gives CASKPRKDTEAFF.

This clonotype appeared many times. The chain uses TRBV6-5 and TRBJ2-3, with D possibly being TRBD1 or TRBD2 (5 bases each). V was clipped by 4 bases and J by 0 bases, with 14 bases between them. In germline, CDR1 is MNHEY, CDR2 SVGAGI. There are 16 residues in the CDR3. The CDR3 sequence is CASSFRDPESTDTQYF. The CDR3 DNA reads TGTGCCAGCAGTTTCCGGGACCCCGAAAGCACAGATACGCAGTATTTT.

In this sample, this clonotype turned up many times. The chain joins TRBV7-9 to TRBJ1-1; D is possibly TRBD1 (5 bases). The CDR3 is 13 amino acids. V lost 1 base and J lost 6, with 9 bases in between. Germline V gives CDR1 SEHNR, CDR2 FQNEAQ (reference sequence). The CDR3 loop reads CASSLGGWAEAFF. The CDR3 nucleotides read TGTGCCAGCAGCTTAGGGGGCTGGGCTGAAGCTTTCTTT.

This clonotype was seen ten or more times. J is TRBJ1-4 and V is TRBV7-2; perhaps TRBD1 as D (5 bases). Trimming cost V 2 bases and J 8 bases, with 15 bases left between them. This CDR3 is 15 amino acids long. Germline V gene data show CDR1 as SGHTA and CDR2 as FQGNSA. CDR3 in DNA: TGTGCCAGCAGCTTATCCAGGGCCAACTACGAAAAACTGTTTTTT. Its protein product is CASSLSRANYEKLFF. Full variable domain (remainder filled in from reference TRBV7-2 and TRBJ1-4): GAGVSQSPSNKVTEKGKDVELRCDPISGHTALYWYRQSLGQGLEFLIYFQGNSAPDKSGLPSDRFSAERTGGSVSTLTIQRTQQEDSAVYLCASSLSRANYEKLFFGSGTQLSVL.

The V and J genes are TRBV15 and TRBJ2-5, with 7 bases matching TRBD1. V shed 4 bases, J shed 3 bases, and the junction held 8 bases outside the gene matches. There are 15 residues in the CDR3. Germline lookup yields CDR1 LNHNV and CDR2 YYDKDF (reference sequence). CDR3 nucleotide sequence: TGTGCCACCAGCATAAACCCGGGACAGAAAGAGACCCAGTACTTC. This gives the protein CATSINPGQKETQYF.

This clonotype has a handful of counts. This rearrangement joins TRBV5-5 to TRBJ2-1, with D tentatively TRBD1 (6 bases). Deletions cut 4 bases from V and 0 bases from J, with 14 bases between. Per germline, CDR1 SGHKS and CDR2 YYEKEE (reference sequence). This CDR3 region has 16 residues. The CDR3 DNA reads as TGTGCCAGCAGCCAGACAGGTTTGAGCTCCTACAATGAGCAGTTCTTC. Its protein product is CASSQTGLSSYNEQFF. The whole variable domain, filled in from reference TRBV5-5 and TRBJ2-1, reads DAGVTQSPTHLIKTRGQQVTLRCSPISGHKSVSWYQQVLGQGPQFIFQYYEKEERGRGNFPDRFSARQFPNYSSELNVNALLLGDSALYLCASSQTGLSSYNEQFFGPGTRLTVL.

The chain has TRBV4-3 and TRBJ2-7; tentatively, D is TRBD1 (6 bases). Trimming took off 0 bases at V and 5 bases at J, with 20 bases between the two ends. The CDR3 has 17 residues. From germline, CDR1 is LGHNA and CDR2 YSLEER. The CDR3 loop reads CASSQEEVRRQGHEQYF. The CDR3 nucleotides read TGCGCCAGCAGCCAAGAGGAGGTCCGGAGGCAGGGGCACGAGCAGTACTTC.

Written as DNA, the CDR3 is TGTGCCAGTACCTACCTAGCGGGAGCGACCAATGAGCAGTTCTTC. Translation: CASTYLAGATNEQFF. This sequence joins TRBV19 and TRBJ2-1; 10 nucleotides line up with TRBD2. Germline V gene sequence: CDR1 LNHDA, CDR2 SQIVND (reference sequence). The CDR3 length is 15 residues. Trimming at V came to 7 bases and at J to 6 bases, leaving 9 bases not matched to a gene.

This chain joins TRBV4-2 and TRBJ2-7; D ambiguous. Trimming removed 0 bases at V and 3 bases at J, with 6 bases between. The CDR3 is 13 amino acids. Germline loops: CDR1 LGHNA, CDR2 YNFKEQ. The CDR3, as DNA: TGTGCCAGCAGCCAAGAAATTCTCTACGAGCAGTACTTC. Amino acid sequence: CASSQEILYEQYF.

The V call is TRBV29-1, the J call TRBJ1-5; the D is unclear. The CDR3 sequence is 13 residues long. V lost 6 bases to trimming and J lost 6 bases, with 15 bases between them. Germline CDR1 is SQVTM and CDR2 is ANQGSEA. The CDR3 DNA reads TGCAGCGTGGGCCCCAACCGGGGTCAGCCCCAGCATTTT. Amino acids: CSVGPNRGQPQHF.

Only a few counts were recorded for this clonotype. The rearrangement uses TRBV7-3 and TRBJ2-6, with D possibly being TRBD1 (7 bases). The V gene's germline CDR1 is SGHTA and CDR2 FQGTGA. The CDR3 contains 16 residues. Between the trimmed V and J ends, which lost 2 bases and 0 bases, there was a span of 8 bases. CDR3 in amino acids: CASSLQGGSGANVLTF. In DNA form, the CDR3 reads TGTGCCAGCAGCTTACAGGGGGGCTCTGGGGCCAACGTCCTGACTTTC.

The sample holds many counts of this clonotype. The chain uses TRBV20-1 and TRBJ2-5; 9 nucleotides match TRBD1. Looked up from germline, CDR1 is DFQATT and CDR2 is SNEGSKA (reference sequence). This CDR3 region has 15 residues. The J segment lost 1 base and the V segment lost 5 bases, leaving 8 bases of the junction unmatched. CDR3 nucleotide sequence: TGCAGTGCTCGCGGGACAGGGAGGTTCCAAGAGACCCAGTACTTC. Translating it yields CSARGTGRFQETQYF.

J is TRBJ1-6 and V is TRBV27; D is unresolved. This CDR3 is built from 14 residues. CDR1 MNHEY and CDR2 SMNVEV come from the germline V gene (reference sequence). V lost 2 bases to trimming and J lost 7 bases, with 9 bases between them. The CDR3 reads CASSLGNGNSPLHF. The DNA for the CDR3 is TGTGCCAGCAGTTTAGGGAATGGCAATTCACCCCTCCACTTT.

The genes are TRBV10-3 and TRBJ2-3; weak D call: TRBD2 (6 bases). Per the germline V gene, CDR1 is ENHRY and CDR2 is SYGVKD. The length of the CDR3 is 14 residues. V lost 2 bases to trimming and J lost 2 bases, with 8 bases between them. In DNA form, the CDR3 reads TGTGCCATCAGTGAGCGGAGGGACACAGATACGCAGTATTTT. Protein: CAISERRDTDTQYF.

J is TRBJ2-7 and V is TRBV27; 10 bases agree with TRBD1. This CDR3 is built from 16 residues. V was clipped by 9 bases and J by 5 bases; unmatched bases: 16. CDR1 and CDR2 (germline): MNHEY, SMNVEV (reference sequence). CDR3 nucleotide sequence: TGTGCCAGTGGCCGTGACCCGGGACAGGGGATCCACGAGCAGTACTTC. Its protein is CASGRDPGQGIHEQYF.

This clonotype was detected many times. The chain has TRBV6-1 and TRBJ1-2; 8 bases are a match to TRBD1. The germline CDR1 and CDR2 sequences are MNHNS and SASEGT. This CDR3 region has 13 residues. Trimming removed 5 bases from V and 6 bases from J; junction bases left unmatched: 5. The CDR3 protein is CASSRDRLHGYTF. The CDR3 nucleotides are TGTGCCAGCAGTCGGGACAGGCTACATGGCTACACCTTC.

The V and J genes are TRBV2 and TRBJ1-5, with D possibly TRBD1 on 5 matching bases. Looked up from germline, CDR1 is SNHLY and CDR2 is FYNNEI. The CDR3 is 17 residues long. Trimming removed 2 bases at V and 1 base at J, with 15 bases between. The DNA of the CDR3 is TGTGCCAGCAGTGAAATTTCGGGGGGACTGAGCAATCAGCCCCAGCATTTT. Amino acid sequence: CASSEISGGLSNQPQHF.

This rearrangement joins TRBV4-3 to TRBJ2-1; D is ambiguous. Trimming pared 1 base from V and 1 base from J, leaving 8 bases between. Germline loops: CDR1 LGHNA, CDR2 YSLEER. The CDR3 runs to 15 residues. CDR3 region: CASSQVVQSYNEQFF. CDR3 nucleotides: TGCGCCAGCAGCCAAGTGGTCCAGTCCTACAATGAGCAGTTCTTC.

The chain recombines TRBV5-1 with TRBJ2-1; 11 bases map to TRBD2. Looked up from germline, CDR1 is SGHRS and CDR2 is YFSETQ. V shed 5 bases, J shed 6 bases, and the junction held 10 bases outside the gene matches. CDR3 size: 16 residues. CDR3 in amino acids: CASSGTSGEVGNEQFF. CDR3 coding DNA: TGCGCCAGCAGTGGGACTAGCGGAGAGGTCGGCAATGAGCAGTTCTTC.

In the case of this clonotype: A read error may explain this, as a much larger clone is one base away. This CDR3 is missing its conserved last phenylalanine or tryptophan, likely due to a read error. The chain has TRBV5-1 and TRBJ2-5, with a tentative D call TRBD1 (5 bases). CDR3 size: 14 residues. The V end was cut by 0 bases, the J end by 2 bases, with 8 bases between. The germline V gene has CDR1 SGHRS and CDR2 YFSETQ. This CDR3 reads CASSLGGNQETQYS. The CDR3 nucleotides read TGCGCCAGCAGCTTGGGGGGCAATCAAGAGACCCAGTACTCC.

This clonotype was found many times. This chain links TRBV14 with TRBJ1-6; no reliable D call. The germline V gene encodes CDR1 SGHDN and CDR2 FVKESK. The V gene lost 4 bases and the J gene lost 6 bases, with 7 bases spanning the gap. There are 13 residues in the CDR3. The CDR3 reads CASSLDGNSPLHF. The CDR3 DNA sequence: TGTGCCAGCAGCCTAGATGGTAATTCACCCCTCCACTTT.